The rows below give T cell receptor beta chains drawn from one sample of a study of OX40 agonist ivuxolimab in advanced cancers. Method: immunoSEQ multiplex PCR; TCRdb's copy keeps in-frame clones and lacks some. The sample holds 35,000 to 45,000 clones; around 91% are singletons and the top ten take 4.7%. Sequencing was performed on CD4+ or CD8+ T cells sorted from blood, taken in a trial of the OX40 agonist ivuxolimab. Every receptor here comes from an adult with an advanced solid tumor such as melanoma, head and neck, liver or kidney cancer. Each CDR3 is given without its conserved first and last residue. A D gene is named only where the DNA matches it firmly.

j_gene: TRBJ2-3
len: 15
d_gene: TRBD2
v_gene: TRBV4-2
CDR3aa: ASSQVYDGRKEDTQY

j_gene: TRBJ2-2
len: 13
d_gene: TRBD2
v_gene: TRBV12-5
CDR3aa: ASGSTSGTGGELF

j_gene: TRBJ1-5
len: 13
d_gene: NA
v_gene: TRBV4-2
CDR3aa: ASSQDGAGNQPQH

j_gene: TRBJ2-5
len: 15
d_gene: NA
v_gene: TRBV23-1
CDR3aa: ASSPPPGPLCVETQY

j_gene: TRBJ2-2
len: 14
d_gene: NA
v_gene: TRBV7-9
CDR3aa: ASSFRQGGTTGELF

j_gene: TRBJ1-6
len: 12
d_gene: NA
v_gene: TRBV28
CDR3aa: ASSLFGNNSPLH

j_gene: TRBJ2-4
len: 16
d_gene: NA
v_gene: TRBV19
CDR3aa: ASSMRGTRGLAKNIQY

j_gene: TRBJ1-5
len: 14
d_gene: NA
v_gene: TRBV19
CDR3aa: ASTTGGAGKDQPQH

j_gene: TRBJ2-1
len: 13
d_gene: TRBD2
v_gene: TRBV25-1
CDR3aa: ASSDAAGVVDEQF

j_gene: TRBJ2-7
len: 13
d_gene: NA
v_gene: TRBV2
CDR3aa: ASSSGTSGPYEQY

j_gene: TRBJ2-7
len: 12
d_gene: NA
v_gene: TRBV19
CDR3aa: ASSIVGDSYEQY

j_gene: TRBJ1-2
len: 15
d_gene: NA
v_gene: TRBV4-1
CDR3aa: ASSQEAGSGFYYGYT

j_gene: TRBJ1-1
len: 12
d_gene: TRBD1
v_gene: TRBV28
CDR3aa: ASSQYGRGTEAF

j_gene: TRBJ2-7
len: 13
d_gene: TRBD1
v_gene: TRBV28
CDR3aa: ASSSPGQPRYEQY

j_gene: TRBJ1-2
len: 9
d_gene: TRBD1
v_gene: TRBV29-1
CDR3aa: SVGQAGGYT

j_gene: TRBJ1-6
len: 13
d_gene: NA
v_gene: TRBV4-1
CDR3aa: ASSQLQAPNSPLH

j_gene: TRBJ1-2
len: 13
d_gene: NA
v_gene: TRBV10-3
CDR3aa: ATIEPGETNYGYT

j_gene: TRBJ2-3
len: 9
d_gene: NA
v_gene: TRBV29-1
CDR3aa: SVQETDTQY

j_gene: TRBJ2-6
len: 12
d_gene: NA
v_gene: TRBV30
CDR3aa: AWSAGSGANVLT

j_gene: TRBJ2-2
len: 15
d_gene: TRBD2
v_gene: TRBV18
CDR3aa: ASSPWTSGMNTGELF

j_gene: TRBJ1-5
len: 11
d_gene: NA
v_gene: TRBV2
CDR3aa: ASGGDSNQPQH

j_gene: TRBJ1-2
len: 13
d_gene: TRBD1
v_gene: TRBV10-3
CDR3aa: AIISFPGTGGGYT

j_gene: TRBJ2-1
len: 14
d_gene: NA
v_gene: TRBV6-5
CDR3aa: ASSYSFGGGRNEQF

j_gene: TRBJ1-1
len: 9
d_gene: NA
v_gene: TRBV30
CDR3aa: AWNGPTEAF

j_gene: TRBJ1-5
len: 14
d_gene: TRBD1
v_gene: TRBV19
CDR3aa: ASSIVTGASNQPQH

j_gene: TRBJ2-3
len: 13
d_gene: TRBD2
v_gene: TRBV4-3
CDR3aa: ASSQGRLATDTQY

j_gene: TRBJ1-2
len: 13
d_gene: NA
v_gene: TRBV28
CDR3aa: ASSPPRVLGYGYT

j_gene: TRBJ2-5
len: 14
d_gene: TRBD2
v_gene: TRBV7-3
CDR3aa: ASSVGLAGEGETQY

j_gene: TRBJ1-2
len: 12
d_gene: NA
v_gene: TRBV19
CDR3aa: ASSIRKGNYGYT

j_gene: TRBJ1-4
len: 15
d_gene: NA
v_gene: TRBV18
CDR3aa: ASSPRPGKDFNEKLF

j_gene: TRBJ2-1
len: 14
d_gene: TRBD2
v_gene: TRBV5-1
CDR3aa: ASSAGTSGDYNEQF

j_gene: TRBJ1-6
len: 13
d_gene: NA
v_gene: TRBV19
CDR3aa: ASTVVDIANSPLH

j_gene: TRBJ2-2
len: 12
d_gene: NA
v_gene: TRBV9
CDR3aa: ASSVVGETGELF

j_gene: TRBJ1-1
len: 12
d_gene: TRBD1
v_gene: TRBV5-1
CDR3aa: ASSLGQGGTEAF

j_gene: TRBJ2-7
len: 13
d_gene: TRBD2
v_gene: TRBV27
CDR3aa: ASRGLAGDSYEQY

j_gene: TRBJ1-4
len: 15
d_gene: TRBD1
v_gene: TRBV27
CDR3aa: ASKFKPPGTGDEKLF

j_gene: TRBJ2-5
len: 13
d_gene: NA
v_gene: TRBV5-8
CDR3aa: ASSSSGTLQETQY

j_gene: TRBJ1-2
len: 12
d_gene: NA
v_gene: TRBV28
CDR3aa: ASSSPDDHYGYT

j_gene: TRBJ2-5
len: 10
d_gene: NA
v_gene: TRBV7-2
CDR3aa: ASSLTRETQY

j_gene: TRBJ2-3
len: 11
d_gene: NA
v_gene: TRBV30
CDR3aa: AWRRESTDTQY

j_gene: TRBJ1-6
len: 10
d_gene: NA
v_gene: TRBV28
CDR3aa: ASSIIGSPLH

j_gene: TRBJ2-2
len: 12
d_gene: TRBD2
v_gene: TRBV10-1
CDR3aa: ASSGTSRTGELF

j_gene: TRBJ1-5
len: 11
d_gene: NA
v_gene: TRBV19
CDR3aa: ASSRAGVQPQH

j_gene: TRBJ1-4
len: 12
d_gene: TRBD1
v_gene: TRBV4-1
CDR3aa: ASSKDRGMEKLF

j_gene: TRBJ1-5
len: 13
d_gene: TRBD1
v_gene: TRBV6-1
CDR3aa: ASSAAEGQNQPQH

j_gene: TRBJ2-7
len: 14
d_gene: TRBD2
v_gene: TRBV5-6
CDR3aa: ASSWGLGGGSYEQY

j_gene: TRBJ1-1
len: 14
d_gene: TRBD1
v_gene: TRBV28
CDR3aa: ASRLPSGQSDTEAF

j_gene: TRBJ2-1
len: 11
d_gene: NA
v_gene: TRBV7-2
CDR3aa: ASSFVLMNEQF

j_gene: TRBJ2-5
len: 11
d_gene: NA
v_gene: TRBV5-4
CDR3aa: ASSLDREETQY

j_gene: TRBJ2-1
len: 12
d_gene: NA
v_gene: TRBV30
CDR3aa: AWRTGGNYNEQF

j_gene: TRBJ2-3
len: 13
d_gene: TRBD2
v_gene: TRBV5-1
CDR3aa: ASSLGLAGPDTQY

j_gene: TRBJ2-1
len: 14
d_gene: TRBD2
v_gene: TRBV27
CDR3aa: ASKRLAGVSYNEQF

j_gene: TRBJ2-7
len: 14
d_gene: TRBD1
v_gene: TRBV6-6
CDR3aa: ASSSTRTGANYEQY

j_gene: TRBJ1-4
len: 14
d_gene: NA
v_gene: TRBV4-2
CDR3aa: ASSPIVGGPNEKLF

j_gene: TRBJ2-5
len: 14
d_gene: NA
v_gene: TRBV6-5
CDR3aa: ASSYSFSRGEETQY